These T cell receptor beta chains were read from a single sample in a study of CD4+ T cells in melanoma. This table comes from immunoSEQ multiplex PCR, and its TCRdb copy is limited to in-frame clones, with some not included. The data hold 7,300 or so clones, with around 50% observed a single time. Sequenced: cells from a culture (not recorded whether cultured in vitro). Every receptor here comes from a human donor with melanoma. Both conserved end residues are part of each CDR3. The D gene is left open where the match is weak. Where a row states a size, it is once, few, many or the class of an expanded clone; other rows omit it.

15 | TRBJ2-3 | TRBV6-5 | NA | NA | CASSYRTGSTDTQYF | TGTGCCAGCAGTTACCGGACTGGCAGCACAGATACGCAGTATTTT
14 | TRBJ2-5 | TRBV19 | NA | NA | CASSMEARFETQYF | TGTGCCAGTAGTATGGAAGCCCGCTTCGAGACCCAGTACTTC
14 | TRBJ1-1 | TRBV5-5 | NA | few | CASSLEPMNTEAFF | TGTGCCAGCAGCTTGGAACCGATGAACACTGAAGCTTTCTTT
12 | TRBJ1-2 | TRBV6-1 | NA | few | CASSELGRGYTF | TGTGCCAGCAGTGAACTGGGGCGTGGCTACACCTTC
15 | TRBJ2-5 | TRBV6-5 | NA | NA | CASTRRGGRQETQYF | TGTGCCAGCACACGAAGGGGGGGACGCCAAGAGACCCAGTACTTC
14 | TRBJ2-4 | TRBV4-1 | TRBD1 | NA | CASGTGQAKNIQYF | TGCGCCAGCGGGACAGGGCAAGCCAAAAACATTCAGTACTTC
14 | TRBJ1-2 | TRBV5-6 | TRBD1 | once | CASSRDRTNYGYTF | TGTGCCAGCAGCCGGGACAGAACTAACTATGGCTACACCTTC
12 | TRBJ1-6 | TRBV2 | NA | few | CASSEVTPPLHF | TGTGCCAGCAGTGAGGTAACTCCACCCCTCCACTTT
14 | TRBJ1-5 | TRBV10-3 | TRBD1 | medium-sized | CAISDSTGYQPQHF | TGTGCCATCAGTGACTCGACAGGGTATCAGCCCCAGCATTTT
14 | TRBJ1-1 | TRBV7-9 | NA | few | CASSARGANTEAFF | TGTGCCAGCAGCGCCAGAGGCGCGAACACTGAAGCTTTCTTT
14 | TRBJ2-5 | TRBV30 | NA | NA | CAWNRQVGQETQYF | TGTGCCTGGAACCGACAGGTTGGGCAAGAGACCCAGTACTTC
15 | TRBJ2-5 | TRBV19 | NA | NA | CASTPGGQKQETQYF | TGTGCCAGTACCCCCGGGGGACAGAAACAAGAGACCCAGTACTTC
14 | TRBJ1-2 | TRBV30 | NA | NA | CAWSPLQLNYGYTF | TGTGCCTGGAGCCCCCTCCAGCTTAACTATGGCTACACCTTC
14 | TRBJ2-5 | TRBV5-1 | TRBD1 | NA | CASSPQGLRETQYF | TGCGCCAGCAGCCCACAGGGGCTTCGGGAGACCCAGTACTTC
15 | TRBJ2-1 | TRBV5-6 | NA | NA | CASSFEQKDYNEQFF | TGTGCCAGCAGCTTTGAACAGAAAGATTACAATGAGCAGTTCTTC
15 | TRBJ1-6 | TRBV5-6 | TRBD1 | NA | CASSLDRGEGSPLHF | TGTGCCAGCAGCTTGGACAGGGGGGAGGGCTCACCCCTCCACTTT
16 | TRBJ2-1 | TRBV25-1 | NA | NA | CASSGDVGASYNEQFF | TGTGCCAGCAGTGGGGATGTGGGGGCCTCCTACAATGAGCAGTTCTTC
13 | TRBJ1-1 | TRBV5-1 | NA | NA | CASSFGSGGEAFF | TGCGCCAGCAGCTTTGGATCGGGGGGAGAAGCTTTCTTT
18 | TRBJ2-3 | TRBV7-8 | TRBD2 | NA | CASSFRERGVRGTDTQYF | TGTGCCAGCAGCTTTAGGGAGCGGGGGGTAAGAGGCACAGATACGCAGTATTTT
16 | TRBJ1-1 | TRBV5-4 | TRBD1 | NA | CASSSGDRGTNTEAFF | TGTGCCAGCAGCTCCGGGGACAGGGGAACCAACACTGAAGCTTTCTTT
19 | TRBJ1-2 | TRBV7-9 | NA | NA | CASSLARKGRERANYGYTF | TGTGCCAGCAGCTTGGCTCGGAAAGGGAGGGAACGAGCTAACTATGGCTACACCTTC
17 | TRBJ1-2 | TRBV30 | TRBD1 | few | CAWSVKLPLDRGPGYTF | TGTGCCTGGAGTGTAAAACTCCCCCTGGACAGGGGGCCTGGCTACACCTTC
13 | TRBJ1-4 | TRBV6-5 | NA | NA | CASSYRGDEKLFF | TGTGCCAGCAGTTACAGGGGAGATGAAAAACTGTTTTTT
10 | TRBJ2-5 | TRBV2 | NA | NA | CASGGNTQYF | TGTGCCAGCGGGGGGAATACCCAGTACTTC
14 | TRBJ1-1 | TRBV30 | TRBD1 | few | CAWGLGQGNTEAFF | TGTGCCTGGGGCCTCGGACAGGGCAACACTGAAGCTTTCTTT
14 | TRBJ1-6 | TRBV2 | NA | few | CASSNEHVNSPLHF | TGTGCCAGCAGTAATGAACACGTTAATTCACCCCTCCACTTT
15 | TRBJ1-6 | TRBV5-1 | NA | NA | CASSWIPGSNSPLHF | TGCGCCAGCAGCTGGATTCCGGGGAGTAATTCACCCCTCCACTTT
13 | TRBJ2-2 | TRBV5-1 | NA | NA | CASSSQGSGELFF | TGCGCCAGCAGCTCACAGGGTTCCGGGGAGCTGTTTTTT
13 | TRBJ1-2 | TRBV29-1 | TRBD1 | NA | CSGGHGTGHGYTF | TGCAGCGGGGGCCACGGGACAGGGCATGGCTACACCTTC
14 | TRBJ2-4 | TRBV30 | NA | NA | CAWSPGLGEDIQYF | TGTGCCTGGAGCCCGGGGCTTGGGGAGGACATTCAGTACTTC
14 | TRBJ2-7 | TRBV5-6 | TRBD1 | NA | CASSRTGQWGEQYF | TGTGCCAGCAGCCGGACAGGCCAATGGGGCGAGCAGTACTTC
20 | TRBJ2-3 | TRBV15 | NA | NA | CATSRDSWIPAVSSTDTQYF | TGTGCCACCAGCAGAGACTCTTGGATTCCGGCGGTCTCTAGCACAGATACGCAGTATTTT
11 | TRBJ2-3 | TRBV30 | NA | NA | CAWRPRDTQYF | TGTGCCTGGAGGCCGAGGGATACGCAGTATTTT
13 | TRBJ1-1 | TRBV7-2 | NA | few | CASSLGRNTEAFF | TGTGCCAGCAGCTTAGGACGGAACACTGAAGCTTTCTTT
15 | TRBJ1-6 | TRBV7-9 | NA | NA | CASSLDRQGRSPLHF | TGTGCCAGCAGCTTAGACCGGCAGGGCCGTTCACCCCTCCACTTT
13 | TRBJ1-2 | TRBV6-5 | TRBD1 | once | CASSPDRGYGYTF | TGTGCCAGCAGTCCCGACAGGGGCTATGGCTACACCTTC
12 | TRBJ1-1 | TRBV4-1 | NA | medium-sized | CASSRPGPGAFF | TGCGCCAGCAGCCGGCCCGGGCCCGGAGCTTTCTTT
15 | TRBJ2-7 | TRBV30 | TRBD1 | NA | CAWSPFHDRAPEQYF | TGTGCCTGGAGTCCATTCCATGACAGGGCCCCAGAGCAGTACTTC
14 | TRBJ2-1 | TRBV29-1 | NA | NA | CSAETGITYNEQFF | TGCAGCGCCGAAACAGGGATTACCTACAATGAGCAGTTCTTC
12 | TRBJ1-6 | TRBV27 | NA | NA | CASSLPGEPLHF | TGTGCCAGCAGTTTACCCGGGGAACCCCTCCACTTT
15 | TRBJ2-3 | TRBV25-1 | NA | NA | CASSESGAATDTQYF | TGTGCCAGCAGTGAAAGTGGTGCGGCCACAGATACGCAGTATTTT
14 | TRBJ2-7 | TRBV6-6 | TRBD1 | few | CASRLTTGNHEQYF | TGTGCCAGTCGCCTAACGACAGGGAACCACGAGCAGTACTTC
13 | TRBJ1-1 | TRBV10-1 | TRBD1 | NA | CASSTDRGTEAFF | TGCGCCAGCAGTACTGACAGGGGCACTGAAGCTTTCTTT
13 | TRBJ2-1 | TRBV5-6 | NA | NA | CASSLQGLDEQFF | TGTGCCAGCAGCTTGCAGGGGTTGGATGAGCAGTTCTTC
17 | TRBJ2-5 | TRBV5-6 | NA | NA | CASSLWGRSAGVQTQYF | TGTGCCAGCAGCTTGTGGGGGCGCTCCGCGGGGGTCCAGACCCAGTACTTC
15 | TRBJ1-1 | TRBV30 | NA | few | CAWTDTGQAGTEAFF | TGTGCCTGGACCGATACAGGGCAGGCGGGCACTGAAGCTTTCTTT
13 | TRBJ1-2 | TRBV11-2 | NA | NA | CASSPGQSYGYTF | TGTGCCAGCAGCCCCGGACAGAGCTATGGCTACACCTTC
15 | TRBJ2-3 | TRBV27 | NA | NA | CASSTGSGFTDTQYF | TGTGCCAGCAGTACAGGGTCCGGGTTCACAGATACGCAGTATTTT
13 | TRBJ1-1 | TRBV5-4 | NA | NA | CASSLTRGEEAFF | TGTGCCAGCAGCCTGACACGGGGGGAGGAAGCTTTCTTT
14 | TRBJ2-7 | TRBV6-5 | NA | NA | CASRRRGLIYEQYF | TGTGCCAGCAGACGAAGGGGTCTCATCTACGAGCAGTACTTC
13 | TRBJ2-5 | TRBV6-1 | TRBD1 | NA | CASRGTGKETQYF | TGTGCCAGCAGAGGGACAGGGAAAGAGACCCAGTACTTC
16 | TRBJ2-7 | TRBV4-1 | NA | few | CASSQVSGALNYEQYF | TGCGCCAGCAGCCAAGTTTCGGGGGCTCTTAACTACGAGCAGTACTTC
14 | TRBJ2-7 | TRBV7-9 | TRBD2 | NA | CASRPSGGPYEQYF | TGTGCCAGCAGACCCAGCGGGGGGCCTTACGAGCAGTACTTC
12 | TRBJ2-7 | TRBV30 | NA | NA | CAWSVPGYEQYF | TGTGCCTGGAGTGTACCTGGCTACGAGCAGTACTTC
11 | TRBJ1-2 | TRBV30 | NA | NA | CACQPALGYTF | TGTGCCTGCCAACCAGCTCTTGGCTACACCTTC